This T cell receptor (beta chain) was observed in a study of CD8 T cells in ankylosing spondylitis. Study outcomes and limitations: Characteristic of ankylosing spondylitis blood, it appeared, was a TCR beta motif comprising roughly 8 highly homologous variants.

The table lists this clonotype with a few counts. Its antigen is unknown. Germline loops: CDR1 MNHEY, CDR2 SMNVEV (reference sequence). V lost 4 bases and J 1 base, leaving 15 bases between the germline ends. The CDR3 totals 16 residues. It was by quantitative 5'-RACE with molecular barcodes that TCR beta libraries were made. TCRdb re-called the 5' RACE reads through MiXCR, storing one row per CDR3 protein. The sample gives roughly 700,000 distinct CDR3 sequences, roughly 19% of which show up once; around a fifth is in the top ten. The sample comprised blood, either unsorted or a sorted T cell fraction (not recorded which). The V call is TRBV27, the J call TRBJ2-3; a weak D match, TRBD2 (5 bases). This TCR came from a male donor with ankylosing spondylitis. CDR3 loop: CASSSSAPRGTDTQYF. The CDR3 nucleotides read TGTGCCAGCAGTTCGTCTGCCCCGAGGGGCACAGATACGCAGTATTTT.